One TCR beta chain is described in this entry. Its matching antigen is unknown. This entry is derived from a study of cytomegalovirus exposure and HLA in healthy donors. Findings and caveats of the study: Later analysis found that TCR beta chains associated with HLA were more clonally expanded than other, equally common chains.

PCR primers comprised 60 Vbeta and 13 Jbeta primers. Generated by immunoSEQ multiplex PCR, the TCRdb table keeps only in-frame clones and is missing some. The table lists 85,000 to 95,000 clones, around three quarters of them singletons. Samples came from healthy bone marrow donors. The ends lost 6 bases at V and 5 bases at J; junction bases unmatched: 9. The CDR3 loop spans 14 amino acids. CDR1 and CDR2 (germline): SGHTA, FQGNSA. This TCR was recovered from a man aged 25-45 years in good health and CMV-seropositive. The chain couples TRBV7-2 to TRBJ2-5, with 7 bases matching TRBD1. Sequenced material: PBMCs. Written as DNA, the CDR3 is TGTGCCAGCAGTATCCGGGACAGAAGGGAGACCCAGTACTTC. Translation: CASSIRDRRETQYF.